This note documents a single T cell receptor beta chain sequence. This CDR3 has 15 amino acids. CDR1 is SEHNR, CDR2 FQNEAQ, per germline (reference sequence). The ends lost 5 bases at V and 3 bases at J; junction bases unmatched: 4. An amount of RNA that ranged from roughly 0.5 to 1 ug was reverse transcribed with random hexamers. The immunoSEQ assay covered 54 Vbeta and 13 Jbeta segments for CDR3. TCRdb re-derived calls from the immunoSEQ multiplex PCR reads in MiXCR, one entry per CDR3 protein. The data contain roughly 400,000 distinct CDR3 sequences, approximately 85% of them seen just once; the ten biggest clones take up roughly 0.1%. CD8+ and CD4+ T cells from blood underwent TCR beta sequencing. Stable or active relapsing-remitting multiple sclerosis, untreated and meeting revised McDonald criteria, defined the controls. TEMRA cells were FACS-enriched, while CD8+ and CD4+ T cells were negatively isolated.

This sample is drawn from a study of CD8 T cells in Susac syndrome. The sequence was collected from a human donor with multiple sclerosis. Sequencing input: CD8+ T cells from PBMCs. The genes are TRBV7-9 and TRBJ2-1; 10 bases align to TRBD1. The CDR3, as DNA: TGTGCCAGCAGCCAGGGACAGGGGTACTACAATGAGCAGTTCTTC. This sequence encodes CASSQGQGYYNEQFF.